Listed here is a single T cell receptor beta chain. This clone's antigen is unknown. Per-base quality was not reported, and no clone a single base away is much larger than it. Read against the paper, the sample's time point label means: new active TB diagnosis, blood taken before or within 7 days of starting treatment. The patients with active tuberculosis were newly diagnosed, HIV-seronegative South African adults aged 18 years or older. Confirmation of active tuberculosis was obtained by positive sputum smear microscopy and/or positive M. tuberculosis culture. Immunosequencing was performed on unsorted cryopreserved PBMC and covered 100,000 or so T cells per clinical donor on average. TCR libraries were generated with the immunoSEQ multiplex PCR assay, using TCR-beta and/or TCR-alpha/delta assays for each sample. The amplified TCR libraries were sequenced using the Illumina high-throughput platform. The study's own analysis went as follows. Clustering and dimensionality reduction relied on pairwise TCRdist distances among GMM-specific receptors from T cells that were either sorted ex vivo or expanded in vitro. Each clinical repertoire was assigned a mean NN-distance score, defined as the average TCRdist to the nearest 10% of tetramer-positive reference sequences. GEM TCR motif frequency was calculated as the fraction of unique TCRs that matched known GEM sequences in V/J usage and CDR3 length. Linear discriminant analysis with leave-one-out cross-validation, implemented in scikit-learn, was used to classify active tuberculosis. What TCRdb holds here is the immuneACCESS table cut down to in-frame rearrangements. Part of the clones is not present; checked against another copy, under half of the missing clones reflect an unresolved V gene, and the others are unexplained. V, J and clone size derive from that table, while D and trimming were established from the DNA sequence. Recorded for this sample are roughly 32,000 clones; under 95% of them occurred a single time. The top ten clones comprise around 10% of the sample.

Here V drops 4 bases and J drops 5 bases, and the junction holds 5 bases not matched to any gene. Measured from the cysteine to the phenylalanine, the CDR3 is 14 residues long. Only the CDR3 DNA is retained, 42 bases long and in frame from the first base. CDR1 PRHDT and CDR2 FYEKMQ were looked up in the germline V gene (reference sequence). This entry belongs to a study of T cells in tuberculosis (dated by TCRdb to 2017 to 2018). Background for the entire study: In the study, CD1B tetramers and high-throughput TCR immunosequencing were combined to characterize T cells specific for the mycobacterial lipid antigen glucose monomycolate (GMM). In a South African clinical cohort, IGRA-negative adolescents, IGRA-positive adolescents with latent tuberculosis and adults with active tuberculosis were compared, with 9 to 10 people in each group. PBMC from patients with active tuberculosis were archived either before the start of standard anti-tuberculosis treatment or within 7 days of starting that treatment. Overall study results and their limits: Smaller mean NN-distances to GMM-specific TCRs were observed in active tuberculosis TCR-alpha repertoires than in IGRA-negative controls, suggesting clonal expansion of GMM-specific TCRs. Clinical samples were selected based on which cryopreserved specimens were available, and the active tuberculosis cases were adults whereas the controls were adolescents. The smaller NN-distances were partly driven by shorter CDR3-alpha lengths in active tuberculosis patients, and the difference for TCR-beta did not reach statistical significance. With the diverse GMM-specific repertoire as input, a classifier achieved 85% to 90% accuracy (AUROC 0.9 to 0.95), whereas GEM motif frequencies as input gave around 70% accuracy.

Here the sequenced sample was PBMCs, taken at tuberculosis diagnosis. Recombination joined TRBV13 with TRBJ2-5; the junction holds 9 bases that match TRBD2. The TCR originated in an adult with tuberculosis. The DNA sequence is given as TGTGCCAGCAGCTCGCTAGCGGGGCGGGAGACCCAGTACTTC. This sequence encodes CASSSLAGRETQYF. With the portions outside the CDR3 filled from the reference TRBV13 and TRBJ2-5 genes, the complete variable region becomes AAGVIQSPRHLIKEKRETATLKCYPIPRHDTVYWYQQGPGQDPQFLISFYEKMQSDKGSIPDRFSAQQFSDYHSELNMSSLELGDSALYFCASSSLAGRETQYFGPGTRLLVL.